This T cell receptor (beta chain) was recovered during a study of response to subunit inactivated influenza vaccine. Trimming took 2 bases from V and 6 from J, leaving 11 bases between them. The CDR3 extends over 14 amino acids. CDR1 MNHEY and CDR2 SMNVEV come from the germline V gene (reference sequence). Each CDR3 protein is one row after TCRdb ran MiXCR on the RT-PCR reads. The table shows approximately 570,000 distinct CDR3 sequences, with about 7.6% occurring only once. This clonotype was observed a few times. The source of this sequence is a man between 50 and 75 years old who received an inactivated influenza vaccine. This chain uses TRBV27 with TRBJ1-5; no clear D gene. Sequenced here: PBMCs from blood, sampled less than 30 months after vaccination. Here the CDR3 reads CASSLIGDGQPQHF. The CDR3 region has the DNA TGTGCCAGCAGTTTAATCGGGGATGGTCAGCCCCAGCATTTT.